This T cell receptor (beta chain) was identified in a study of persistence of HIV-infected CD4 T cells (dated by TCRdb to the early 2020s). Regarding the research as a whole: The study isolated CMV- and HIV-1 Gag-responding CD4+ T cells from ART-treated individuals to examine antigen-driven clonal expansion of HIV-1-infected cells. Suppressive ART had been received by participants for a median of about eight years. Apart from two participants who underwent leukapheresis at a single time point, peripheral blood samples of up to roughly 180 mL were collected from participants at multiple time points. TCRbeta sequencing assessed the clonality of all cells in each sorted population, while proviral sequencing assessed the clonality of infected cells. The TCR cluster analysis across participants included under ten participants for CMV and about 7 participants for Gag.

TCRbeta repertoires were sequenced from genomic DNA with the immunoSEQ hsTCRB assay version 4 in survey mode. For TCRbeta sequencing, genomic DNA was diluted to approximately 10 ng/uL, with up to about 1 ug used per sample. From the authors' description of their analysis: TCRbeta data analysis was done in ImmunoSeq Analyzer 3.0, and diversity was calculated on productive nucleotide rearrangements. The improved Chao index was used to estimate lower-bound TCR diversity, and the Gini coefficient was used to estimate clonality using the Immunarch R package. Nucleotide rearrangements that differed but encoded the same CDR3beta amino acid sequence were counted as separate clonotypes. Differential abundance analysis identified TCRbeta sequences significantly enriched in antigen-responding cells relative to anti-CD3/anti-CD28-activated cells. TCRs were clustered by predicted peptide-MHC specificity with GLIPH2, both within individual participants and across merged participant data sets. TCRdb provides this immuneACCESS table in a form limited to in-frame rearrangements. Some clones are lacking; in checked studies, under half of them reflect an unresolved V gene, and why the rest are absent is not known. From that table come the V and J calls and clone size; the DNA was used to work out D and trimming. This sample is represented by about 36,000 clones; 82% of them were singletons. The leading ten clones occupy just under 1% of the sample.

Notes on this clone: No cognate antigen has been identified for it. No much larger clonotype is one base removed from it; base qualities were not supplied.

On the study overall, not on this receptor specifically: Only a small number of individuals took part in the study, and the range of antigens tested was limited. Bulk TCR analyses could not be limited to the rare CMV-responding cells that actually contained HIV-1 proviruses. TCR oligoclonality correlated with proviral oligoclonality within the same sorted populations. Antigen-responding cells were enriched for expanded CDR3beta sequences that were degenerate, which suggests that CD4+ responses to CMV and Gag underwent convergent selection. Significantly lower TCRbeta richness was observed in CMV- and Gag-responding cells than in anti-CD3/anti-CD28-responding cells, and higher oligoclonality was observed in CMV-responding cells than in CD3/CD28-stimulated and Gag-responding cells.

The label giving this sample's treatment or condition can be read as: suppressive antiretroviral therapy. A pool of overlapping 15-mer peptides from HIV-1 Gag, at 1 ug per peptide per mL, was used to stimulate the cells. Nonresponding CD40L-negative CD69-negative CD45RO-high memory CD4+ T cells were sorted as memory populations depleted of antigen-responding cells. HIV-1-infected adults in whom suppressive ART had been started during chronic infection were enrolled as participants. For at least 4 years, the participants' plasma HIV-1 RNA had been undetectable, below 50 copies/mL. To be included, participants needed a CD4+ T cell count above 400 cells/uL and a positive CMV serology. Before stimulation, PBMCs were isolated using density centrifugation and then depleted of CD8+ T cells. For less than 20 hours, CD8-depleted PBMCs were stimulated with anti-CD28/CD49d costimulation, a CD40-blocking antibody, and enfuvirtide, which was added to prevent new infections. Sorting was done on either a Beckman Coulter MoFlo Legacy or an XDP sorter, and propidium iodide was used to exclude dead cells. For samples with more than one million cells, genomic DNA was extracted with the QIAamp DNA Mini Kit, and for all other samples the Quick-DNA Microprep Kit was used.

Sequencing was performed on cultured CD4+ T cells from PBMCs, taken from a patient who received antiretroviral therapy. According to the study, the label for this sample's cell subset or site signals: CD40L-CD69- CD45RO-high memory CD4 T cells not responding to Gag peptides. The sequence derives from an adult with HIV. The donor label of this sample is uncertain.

The CDR3 region has the sequence CSVDGVRDEQFF. The DNA sequence is TGCAGCGTCGACGGCGTCCGAGATGAGCAGTTCTTC. Rearrangement joined TRBV29-1 to TRBJ2-1; no D segment can be confidently identified. For CDR1 and CDR2, the germline V gene lists SQVTM and ANQGSEA. The V and J ends are trimmed by 6 bases and 8 bases, leaving 14 bases between them. The CDR3 has 12 amino acids, counting the end cysteine and phenylalanine. Only the CDR3 portion is preserved as DNA: 36 bases, with reading frame beginning at the first base.